The rows below give T cell receptor beta chains drawn from one sample of a study of shared clonotypes between healthy human individuals. The assay was immunoSEQ multiplex PCR, and TCRdb's table has in-frame clones only and misses some. Of 1.5 million to 2.5 million clones listed, approximately 95% are singletons. Sequencing was done on a sample of naive CD8+ T cells sorted from blood. Source of these receptors: a man between 18 and 35 years old in good health. The CDR3 runs from the conserved cysteine through the conserved F or W. The order of the fields is CDR3 protein, CDR3 DNA, J gene, CDR3 length, V gene, clone size, D gene. The D gene is left open where the match is weak. The size field is filled for only some rows; it gives once, few, many or a size class.

CDR3 protein: CASSWYMGQGTEQYF
CDR3 DNA: TGTGCCAGCAGCTGGTATATGGGACAGGGGACCGAGCAGTACTTC
J gene: TRBJ2-7
CDR3 length: 15
V gene: TRBV5-4
clone size: .
D gene: TRBD1

CDR3 protein: CASSISGWATEAFF
CDR3 DNA: TGTGCCAGTAGTATATCAGGCTGGGCCACTGAAGCTTTCTTT
J gene: TRBJ1-1
CDR3 length: 14
V gene: TRBV19
clone size: .
D gene: .

CDR3 protein: CASSPQEGNTEAFF
CDR3 DNA: TGTGCCAGTAGTCCTCAGGAGGGGAACACTGAAGCTTTCTTT
J gene: TRBJ1-1
CDR3 length: 14
V gene: TRBV19
clone size: .
D gene: .

CDR3 protein: CASSLWISGPYTEAFF
CDR3 DNA: TGTGCCAGCAGTTTATGGATTTCGGGGCCCTACACTGAAGCTTTCTTT
J gene: TRBJ1-1
CDR3 length: 16
V gene: TRBV28
clone size: once
D gene: .

CDR3 protein: CASSSASGGVYDNEQFF
CDR3 DNA: TGTGCCAGCAGCTCGGCTAGCGGGGGGGTGTATGACAATGAGCAGTTCTTC
J gene: TRBJ2-1
CDR3 length: 17
V gene: TRBV7-9
clone size: .
D gene: TRBD2

CDR3 protein: CASSSSLAGVNTGELFF
CDR3 DNA: TGTGCCAGCAGTTCCTCCCTAGCGGGAGTTAACACCGGGGAGCTGTTTTTT
J gene: TRBJ2-2
CDR3 length: 17
V gene: TRBV27
clone size: .
D gene: TRBD2

CDR3 protein: CASSYATGGPNGYTF
CDR3 DNA: TGTGCCAGCAGTTACGCCACGGGGGGTCCGAATGGCTACACCTTC
J gene: TRBJ1-2
CDR3 length: 15
V gene: TRBV6-5
clone size: .
D gene: .

CDR3 protein: CASSPGTQPALYQETQYF
CDR3 DNA: TGTGCCAGCAGCCCGGGAACTCAGCCAGCGCTGTACCAAGAGACCCAGTACTTC
J gene: TRBJ2-5
CDR3 length: 18
V gene: TRBV5-6
clone size: .
D gene: .

CDR3 protein: CASSLADGFGTEAFF
CDR3 DNA: TGTGCCAGCAGCCTTGCAGATGGTTTCGGCACTGAAGCTTTCTTT
J gene: TRBJ1-1
CDR3 length: 15
V gene: TRBV5-8
clone size: few
D gene: .

CDR3 protein: CASSYLETGPLYGYTF
CDR3 DNA: TGTGCCAGCAGTTACCTCGAAACGGGACCCCTCTATGGCTACACCTTC
J gene: TRBJ1-2
CDR3 length: 16
V gene: TRBV6-5
clone size: .
D gene: .

CDR3 protein: CASSPRAGDSYNEQFF
CDR3 DNA: TGTGCCAGCTCACCACGGGCGGGAGACTCCTACAATGAGCAGTTCTTC
J gene: TRBJ2-1
CDR3 length: 16
V gene: TRBV18
clone size: .
D gene: TRBD2

CDR3 protein: CALASDTAEAFF
CDR3 DNA: TGTGCCCTGGCCTCTGATACCGCTGAAGCTTTCTTT
J gene: TRBJ1-1
CDR3 length: 12
V gene: TRBV30
clone size: few
D gene: .

CDR3 protein: CASSPPHIEGKNYGYTF
CDR3 DNA: TGTGCCAGCTCACCACCTCATATCGAGGGAAAAAACTATGGCTACACCTTC
J gene: TRBJ1-2
CDR3 length: 17
V gene: TRBV18
clone size: once
D gene: .

CDR3 protein: CASGQVLGSTQPQHF
CDR3 DNA: TGTGCCAGTGGACAGGTATTGGGGAGTACCCAGCCCCAGCATTTT
J gene: TRBJ1-5
CDR3 length: 15
V gene: TRBV19
clone size: .
D gene: TRBD1

CDR3 protein: CASSQGWNQPQHF
CDR3 DNA: TGTGCCAGCAGTCAGGGTTGGAATCAGCCCCAGCATTTT
J gene: TRBJ1-5
CDR3 length: 13
V gene: TRBV28
clone size: .
D gene: .

CDR3 protein: CASSQDRTGTSYEQYF
CDR3 DNA: TGCGCCAGCAGCCAAGATAGGACAGGGACCTCCTACGAGCAGTACTTC
J gene: TRBJ2-7
CDR3 length: 16
V gene: TRBV4-3
clone size: once
D gene: TRBD1

CDR3 protein: CASSQDVGPEETQYF
CDR3 DNA: TGCGCCAGCAGCCAAGATGTAGGACCCGAAGAGACCCAGTACTTC
J gene: TRBJ2-5
CDR3 length: 15
V gene: TRBV4-3
clone size: .
D gene: .

CDR3 protein: CASSLEGPQYF
CDR3 DNA: TGTGCCAGCAGCTTAGAGGGGCCCCAGTACTTC
J gene: TRBJ2-5
CDR3 length: 11
V gene: TRBV7-9
clone size: .
D gene: .

CDR3 protein: CASSPRTSGPYNEQFF
CDR3 DNA: TGTGCCAGCAGCCCCCGGACTAGCGGGCCATACAATGAGCAGTTCTTC
J gene: TRBJ2-1
CDR3 length: 16
V gene: TRBV7-9
clone size: .
D gene: TRBD2

CDR3 protein: CASSLSENYGCTF
CDR3 DNA: TGTGCCAGCAGTTTATCTGAAAACTATGGCTGCACCTTC
J gene: TRBJ1-2
CDR3 length: 13
V gene: TRBV27
clone size: once
D gene: .

CDR3 protein: CASSPTSGAPQVQFF
CDR3 DNA: TGTGCCAGCAGCCCTACTAGCGGGGCGCCCCAGGTGCAGTTCTTC
J gene: TRBJ2-1
CDR3 length: 15
V gene: TRBV6-5
clone size: .
D gene: TRBD2

CDR3 protein: CAWTGGGTEAFF
CDR3 DNA: TGTGCCTGGACAGGGGGGGGCACTGAAGCTTTCTTT
J gene: TRBJ1-1
CDR3 length: 12
V gene: TRBV30
clone size: .
D gene: TRBD1

CDR3 protein: CASSQVSGTWDEQFF
CDR3 DNA: TGCGCCAGCAGCCAAGTGAGCGGGACCTGGGATGAGCAGTTCTTC
J gene: TRBJ2-1
CDR3 length: 15
V gene: TRBV4-3
clone size: .
D gene: TRBD2

CDR3 protein: CASNLDSTYGYTF
CDR3 DNA: TGTGCCAGCAACCTGGATTCGACCTATGGCTACACCTTC
J gene: TRBJ1-2
CDR3 length: 13
V gene: TRBV6-5
clone size: once
D gene: .

CDR3 protein: CASSIDTTGPQHF
CDR3 DNA: TGTGCCAGTAGTATAGACACGACGGGGCCCCAGCATTTT
J gene: TRBJ1-5
CDR3 length: 13
V gene: TRBV19
clone size: .
D gene: .

CDR3 protein: CASSLHTGGETQYF
CDR3 DNA: TGTGCCAGCAGCCTACATACCGGGGGGGAGACCCAGTACTTC
J gene: TRBJ2-5
CDR3 length: 14
V gene: TRBV7-8
clone size: .
D gene: TRBD2

CDR3 protein: CASSPGGASGYTF
CDR3 DNA: TGTGCCAGTAGCCCGGGGGGGGCAAGTGGCTACACCTTC
J gene: TRBJ1-2
CDR3 length: 13
V gene: TRBV19
clone size: .
D gene: .

CDR3 protein: CARTNPRTTSSGANVLTF
CDR3 DNA: TGTGCCAGAACTAACCCCCGGACCACAAGCTCTGGGGCCAACGTCCTGACTTTC
J gene: TRBJ2-6
CDR3 length: 18
V gene: TRBV2
clone size: .
D gene: .

CDR3 protein: CASSVRSAGSYNEQFF
CDR3 DNA: TGTGCCAGCAGCGTAAGGTCCGCGGGGTCCTACAATGAGCAGTTCTTC
J gene: TRBJ2-1
CDR3 length: 16
V gene: TRBV9
clone size: .
D gene: .

CDR3 protein: CASPSMTGFGGYTF
CDR3 DNA: TGTGCCAGCCCCTCCATGACAGGGTTTGGGGGCTACACCTTC
J gene: TRBJ1-2
CDR3 length: 14
V gene: TRBV6-5
clone size: .
D gene: TRBD1

CDR3 protein: CATRGELDTQYF
CDR3 DNA: TGTGCCACCAGGGGAGAACTAGATACGCAGTATTTT
J gene: TRBJ2-3
CDR3 length: 12
V gene: TRBV15
clone size: few
D gene: .

CDR3 protein: CASSYPRGNEQFF
CDR3 DNA: TGTGCCAGCAGCTACCCACGGGGAAATGAGCAGTTCTTC
J gene: TRBJ2-1
CDR3 length: 13
V gene: TRBV7-9
clone size: .
D gene: .

CDR3 protein: CASRGIGELFF
CDR3 DNA: TGCGCCAGCAGGGGTATCGGGGAGCTGTTTTTT
J gene: TRBJ2-2
CDR3 length: 11
V gene: TRBV5-1
clone size: .
D gene: .

CDR3 protein: CASTSPLVTDTQYF
CDR3 DNA: TGTGCCAGTACTTCACCACTAGTAACGGATACGCAGTATTTT
J gene: TRBJ2-3
CDR3 length: 14
V gene: TRBV2
clone size: .
D gene: .

CDR3 protein: CASSAGNFETDTQYF
CDR3 DNA: TGTGCCAGCAGCGCCGGGAACTTTGAAACAGATACGCAGTATTTT
J gene: TRBJ2-3
CDR3 length: 15
V gene: TRBV11-1
clone size: once
D gene: .

CDR3 protein: CASSYSGGGGTGELFF
CDR3 DNA: TGTGCCAGCAGTTACTCAGGTGGGGGAGGCACCGGGGAGCTGTTTTTT
J gene: TRBJ2-2
CDR3 length: 16
V gene: TRBV6-5
clone size: .
D gene: .

CDR3 protein: CASSVLAGAGETQYF
CDR3 DNA: TGTGCCAGCAGCGTCCTAGCGGGAGCAGGAGAGACCCAGTACTTC
J gene: TRBJ2-5
CDR3 length: 15
V gene: TRBV11-2
clone size: .
D gene: TRBD2

CDR3 protein: CASSSLRAPNEQFF
CDR3 DNA: TGTGCCAGCAGCTCTTTAAGGGCCCCCAATGAGCAGTTCTTC
J gene: TRBJ2-1
CDR3 length: 14
V gene: TRBV6-5
clone size: .
D gene: .

CDR3 protein: CASTPLTGELFF
CDR3 DNA: TGTGCCAGCACACCCCTTACCGGGGAGCTGTTTTTT
J gene: TRBJ2-2
CDR3 length: 12
V gene: TRBV28
clone size: .
D gene: .

CDR3 protein: CASSYDVVAGNQETQYF
CDR3 DNA: TGTGCCAGCAGCTACGACGTAGTAGCGGGGAACCAAGAGACCCAGTACTTC
J gene: TRBJ2-5
CDR3 length: 17
V gene: TRBV2
clone size: .
D gene: TRBD2

CDR3 protein: CASTMGENYGYTF
CDR3 DNA: TGTGCCAGCACTATGGGGGAGAACTATGGCTACACCTTC
J gene: TRBJ1-2
CDR3 length: 13
V gene: TRBV9
clone size: .
D gene: .

CDR3 protein: CASSIGTDTQYF
CDR3 DNA: TGTGCCAGCAGTATAGGTACAGATACGCAGTATTTT
J gene: TRBJ2-3
CDR3 length: 12
V gene: TRBV27
clone size: once
D gene: .

CDR3 protein: CASSSDGAYEQYF
CDR3 DNA: TGTGCCAGCAGTAGCGACGGAGCCTACGAGCAGTACTTC
J gene: TRBJ2-7
CDR3 length: 13
V gene: TRBV7-9
clone size: once
D gene: .